The sequence of this T cell receptor beta chain was determined in a study of T cell responses to AZD1222 COVID-19 vaccine (TCRdb year 2021). Regarding the research as a whole: TCR sequencing was performed for roughly 240 trial participants, of whom 200 to 220 were given two doses of AZD1222 and some 26 were given two doses of MenACWY control vaccine. Enrollment into the trials was organized by age into subgroups of 18-55, 56-69 and 70-plus years, and those subgroups contained roughly 150, 30 and 60 TCR-sequenced participants, respectively.

This clone came up a few times. What antigen it recognizes has not been identified. Per-base quality was not reported, and no clone a single base away is much larger than it. Taken with the paper, the label for time point translates to: baseline before first vaccination. What the treatment or condition label conveys for this sample: meningococcal conjugate vaccine given as trial control. Vaccinee samples were obtained from the UK trials COV001 and COV002, which included a single-blind randomized controlled phase 2/3 trial of AZD1222 (ChAdOx1 nCoV-19) in healthy adults. Trial participant PBMC samples were collected at day 0 and day 28 after the second dose for TCRbeta chain sequencing. The CDR3 covers 13 residues, taking in both the cysteine and the phenylalanine. Only the CDR3 part of the read is kept: 39 bases, read in frame from the first base. Cut back by 2 bases and 5 bases, the V and J ends lie 6 bases apart.

Broad study findings and their caveats: Conclusions about previously exposed vaccinees were limited because only a handful of AZD1222 recipients were SARS-CoV-2 seropositive at baseline. Reportedly, almost half of the unique spike-specific TCRs recognized epitopes lying outside the regions that are mutated in the B.1.351 and B.1.1.7 variants. Participants were mostly white British and included more females than males, and it was suggested by the authors that clonal diversity may have been underestimated. Because no day 14 peak-response samples were available, repertoires were characterized only after the peak T cell response. In the small 56-69-year group, the increase in depth fell short of significance, most likely because of low power. The vaccine-associated CD4 TCRs covered the entire spike protein, and the dominant responses fell in regions 160-218 and 743-854. A significant rise in spike-specific TCR breadth and depth was observed after two AZD1222 doses relative to day 0 and relative to MenACWY recipients.

The CDR3 regions of human TCRbeta chains were analyzed by immunosequencing. The original methods were these. TCRs in the repertoires were matched against a reference library of SARS-CoV-2-specific TCRs that had been generated with the MIRA antigen-specificity platform. Breadth meant the fraction of unique TCRs that were SARS-CoV-2-associated, whereas depth meant the fraction of total T cells that were SARS-CoV-2-associated. Using the MIRA data, each spike-specific TCR was assigned both to the spike region to which the TCR was reactive and to a CD4 or CD8 class. Log10-transformed breadth and depth values were compared by one-way ANOVA with Sidak's multiple comparisons tests. TCRdb took this table from immuneACCESS and kept in-frame rearrangements with V and J called. Such tables lack part of the clones; where checked against another copy, unresolved V genes explain under half of the gap, and the rest is unexplained. That table furnishes V, J and clone size, whereas the DNA furnished D and trimming. The sample includes 100,000 to 150,000 clones, with 75% to 90% observed a single time. The top ten hold 11% of the sample.

Rearrangement joined TRBV12-3 or TRBV12-4 to TRBJ2-2; the D region possibly corresponds to TRBD1 (6 bases align). The sample here was peripheral blood, taken on day 0 of MenACWY control vaccination. This receptor was obtained from an adult in good health. The CDR3 region has the sequence CASSLQGTGELFF. The nucleotide sequence reads as follows: TGTGCCAGCAGTTTACAGGGGACCGGGGAGCTGTTTTTT.